Sequencing of this TCR beta chain was carried out in a study of cytomegalovirus exposure and HLA in healthy donors. On the study more broadly: Earlier sequencing of some 180 million T cells yielded roughly 120 million unique TCR beta sequences.

Overall study results and limits: Most of the TCR beta V segments (in an earlier analysis) were productive either about 87% or about 30% of the time. In a later analysis, TCR beta V- and J-gene trimming showed a link to a missense DCLRE1C variant. Sequencing depth across donors, presence/absence analyses assumed, was roughly uniform.

The CDR3 consists of 16 residues. V was pared by 6 bases and J by 4 bases, with 9 bases of the junction left unmatched. Germline-derived CDR1 and CDR2 are MDHEN and SYDVKM. The PCR was carried out with 60 Vbeta primers and 13 Jbeta primers. Sequencing used immunoSEQ multiplex PCR; TCRdb keeps in-frame clones, though not all of them. Among some 96,000 clones, roughly four fifths were seen once, and the ten largest hold 7.5% to 9%. Comment on this clone: Its antigen is not known.

What was sequenced was PBMCs. This TCR was recovered from a female donor in good health and CMV-seronegative. The chain links TRBV28 to TRBJ2-2; 9 nucleotides match TRBD1. The CDR3 sequence is CASRPTGGTSTGELFF. The CDR3, as DNA: TGTGCCAGCAGACCAACAGGGGGCACCTCCACCGGGGAGCTGTTTTTT.